The 32 T cell receptor beta chains given below trace back to one sample, sequenced in a study of CD8 T cells in Susac syndrome. Random-hexamer reverse transcription was applied to roughly 0.5 to 1 ug RNA. TCRdb ran MiXCR on the immunoSEQ multiplex PCR reads and lists one entry per CDR3 protein. The table includes around 160,000 distinct CDR3 sequences, roughly 95% detected once. Sequenced material: CD4+ T cells from PBMCs. These receptors all come from a human donor with multiple sclerosis.

This clonotype showed up just a few times. J is TRBJ2-7 and V is TRBV6-1, with a possible D match to TRBD2 (5 bases). CDR3 length equals 15 residues. Germline V lookup: CDR1 MNHNS, CDR2 SASEGT. V lost 6 bases, J lost 0 bases, and 15 bases lay in between. CDR3 residues: CASSPLDAGSYEQYF. DNA for the CDR3: TGTGCCAGCAGCCCACTTGATGCGGGCTCCTACGAGCAGTACTTC.

This rearrangement joins TRBV20-1 to TRBJ2-7; possible D gene TRBD1, 6 bases. Looked up from germline, CDR1 is DFQATT and CDR2 is SNEGSKA (reference sequence). CDR3 length: 13 residues. V dropped 1 base and J dropped 3 bases, with 10 bases sitting between them. DNA of the CDR3: TGCAGTGCTAGAGGTAGAGGGGGCTACGAGCAGTACTTC. This gives the protein CSARGRGGYEQYF.

As DNA, the CDR3 is TGTGCCAGCAGCCCAGTAGGCAATCAGCCCCAGCATTTT. This gives the protein CASSPVGNQPQHF. The chain employs TRBV2 and TRBJ1-5; D is undetermined. This CDR3 is built from 13 residues. The germline V gene has CDR1 SNHLY and CDR2 FYNNEI. The ends were cut back, 6 bases at V and 2 bases at J, with 8 bases in the middle.

This chain joins TRBV5-4 and TRBJ2-7; D not resolved. Germline V CDR1 and CDR2: SGHNT, YYREEE (reference sequence). Trimming pared 8 bases from V and 0 bases from J, leaving 12 bases between. The CDR3 is made up of 13 amino acids. In DNA, the CDR3 is TGTGCCAGTGCGGACCGGGCCTCCTACGAGCAGTACTTC. As protein: CASADRASYEQYF.

The chain combines TRBV5-1 with TRBJ2-2; 15 positions agree with TRBD2. The ends lost 6 bases at V and 8 bases at J; junction bases unmatched: 8. The CDR3 spans 16 residues. Germline lookup yields CDR1 SGHRS and CDR2 YFSETQ. In DNA form, the CDR3 reads TGCGCCAGCACCCAGGGGACTAGCGGGAGGACGGGGGAGCTGTTTTTT. Amino acids: CASTQGTSGRTGELFF.

In this sample, this clonotype turned up once. The J gene is TRBJ1-1, the V gene TRBV7-9, with 8 bases identical to TRBD1. Trimming cost V 5 bases and J 3 bases; bases outside gene matches: 5. Germline CDR1 reads SEHNR; CDR2 reads FQNEAQ (reference sequence). The CDR3 runs to 14 residues. CDR3 amino acids: CASSKQGVDTEAFF. DNA of the CDR3: TGTGCCAGCAGCAAACAGGGGGTGGACACTGAAGCTTTCTTT.

This chain uses TRBV6-6 with TRBJ1-2, with TRBD1 matching 8 bases. The J segment lost 13 bases and the V segment lost 5 bases, leaving 9 bases of the junction unmatched. Germline V gene data show CDR1 as MNHNY and CDR2 as SVGAGI (reference sequence). This CDR3 is 12 amino acids long. This chain's CDR3 is CASSAEGQESTF. The DNA of the CDR3 is TGTGCCAGCAGTGCGGAGGGACAGGAGAGCACCTTC.

The chain is built from TRBV20-1 and TRBJ1-2; TRBD1 might be the D (6 bases). This CDR3 region has 14 residues. CDR1 DFQATT and CDR2 SNEGSKA come from the germline V gene (reference sequence). Trimming cost V 7 bases and J 3 bases, with 18 bases left between them. CDR3 in amino acids: CSVLTSGDHYGYTF. The CDR3 DNA reads TGCAGTGTTTTAACCTCAGGGGATCACTATGGCTACACCTTC.

This chain uses TRBV3-1 with TRBJ2-3; 15 positions match TRBD2. From germline, CDR1 is LGHDT and CDR2 YNNKEL (reference sequence). The CDR3 is made up of 18 amino acids. V lost 2 bases to trimming and J lost 2 bases; unmatched junction nucleotides: 5. This chain's CDR3 is CASSQPGLAGGDTDTQYF. CDR3 sequence (DNA): TGTGCCAGCAGCCAACCGGGACTAGCGGGAGGCGACACAGATACGCAGTATTTT.

V is TRBV28 and J is TRBJ2-6, with 11 bases aligning to TRBD2. CDR3 length equals 20 residues. The V and J ends lost 3 bases and 2 bases, in that order; junction bases with no gene match: 12. Germline CDR1 reads MDHEN; CDR2 reads SYDVKM. In DNA form, the CDR3 reads TGTGCCAGCAGTTTCCTTAGCGGGAGGGCACTTTTCCCTGGGGCCAACGTCCTGACTTTC. It translates to CASSFLSGRALFPGANVLTF.

This clonotype has more than one count but fewer than ten. V usage is TRBV29-1 and J usage is TRBJ2-7, with 10 nucleotides matching TRBD1. V lost 3 bases and J lost 7; bases outside the gene matches: 3. The CDR3 is 12 residues long. Germline V gives CDR1 SQVTM, CDR2 ANQGSEA. CDR3 coding DNA: TGCAGCGTTGATAGGACAGGGGGGGAGCAGTACTTC. Translated, it gives CSVDRTGGEQYF.

J is TRBJ2-1 and V is TRBV20-1; TRBD2 matches 8 bases. The CDR3 has 13 amino acids. Germline V CDR1 and CDR2: DFQATT, SNEGSKA (reference sequence). With V trimmed by 3 bases and J by 2 bases, 0 bases remained unmatched. CDR3 in amino acids: CSARTSAYNEQFF. CDR3 DNA sequence: TGCAGTGCTAGGACTAGCGCCTACAATGAGCAGTTCTTC.

The chain recombines TRBV5-1 with TRBJ1-4; TRBD1 aligns across 11 bases. CDR1 and CDR2 from the germline V gene are SGHRS and YFSETQ. The CDR3 has 14 amino acids. The V segment lost 4 bases and the J segment 7 bases; nucleotides outside the gene matches: 3. CDR3 region: CASSAGTGGEKLFF. The CDR3 nucleotides are TGCGCCAGCAGCGCCGGGACAGGGGGTGAAAAACTGTTTTTT.

The V call is TRBV2, the J call TRBJ2-1; D is perhaps TRBD2 (5 bases). This CDR3 has 12 residues. V lost 11 bases and J lost 5, with 13 bases in between. Germline CDR1 SNHLY, CDR2 FYNNEI. CDR3 coding DNA: TGTGCCCTCGGAGGAGGACACAATGAGCAGTTCTTC. Translating gives CALGGGHNEQFF.

The rearrangement uses TRBV5-1 and TRBJ2-5; 11 nucleotides match TRBD2. The CDR3 runs 16 residues. V lost 0 bases, J lost 1 base, and 2 bases stayed unmatched. Germline V gives CDR1 SGHRS, CDR2 YFSETQ. CDR3 coding DNA: TGCGCCAGCAGCTTGGCCGGGACTAGCGGCCAAGAGACCCAGTACTTC. The encoded protein is CASSLAGTSGQETQYF.

The CDR3 here is CSVGQGRVDTQYF. The CDR3 bases are TGCAGCGTAGGACAGGGCCGAGTGGATACGCAGTATTTT. This rearrangement joins TRBV29-1 to TRBJ2-3; 8 bases line up with TRBD1. CDR1 and CDR2 (germline): SQVTM, ANQGSEA. The CDR3 length is 13 residues. V gave up 6 bases and J gave up 6 bases; unmatched junction bases: 8.

The chain employs TRBV30 and TRBJ1-2; unclear D gene. With 1 base removed from V and 1 base from J, the gap between germline ends came to 10 bases. Germline V CDR1 and CDR2: GTSNPN, SVGIG (reference sequence). The CDR3 has 14 residues. In DNA, the CDR3 is TGTGCCTGGAGTGGAAAAGGCCTTAACTATGGCTACACCTTC. Its translation: CAWSGKGLNYGYTF.

This clonotype was seen a single time. This chain links TRBV12-3 or TRBV12-4 with TRBJ1-5; D is unresolved. CDR3 length: 13 amino acids. V lost 1 base, J lost 9 bases, and 10 bases lay in between. Here the CDR3 DNA reads TGTGCCAGCAGTTTAGGGGTCAGGTGGCCCCAGCATTTT. As protein: CASSLGVRWPQHF.

V and J are TRBV4-1 and TRBJ1-5; D might be TRBD1 (6 bases). Germline V lookup: CDR1 MGHRA, CDR2 YSYEKL. Between the trimmed V and J ends, which lost 5 bases and 6 bases, there was a span of 20 bases. The CDR3 contains 16 residues. The CDR3 loop is CASSNPGTGSSQPQHF. Here the CDR3 DNA reads TGCGCCAGCAGCAACCCCGGTACAGGGTCGAGTCAGCCCCAGCATTTT.

The genes are TRBV28 and TRBJ2-2, with 9 bases matching TRBD2. J gave up 4 bases and V 8 bases, and 5 bases lay outside the gene matches. This CDR3 is built from 14 residues. Germline V CDR1 and CDR2: MDHEN, SYDVKM. CDR3 amino acids: CASRSSGGTGELFF. For the CDR3, the DNA is TGTGCCAGCCGGAGTAGCGGGGGCACCGGGGAGCTGTTTTTT.

The V and J genes are TRBV5-4 and TRBJ1-2, with unresolved D. This CDR3 region has 14 residues. V lost 3 bases and J 2 bases, leaving 11 bases between the germline ends. Germline assignment: CDR1 SGHNT and CDR2 YYREEE (reference sequence). The chain's CDR3 is CASSSSIINYGYTF. The CDR3 nucleotides are TGTGCCAGCAGCTCCTCGATCATCAACTATGGCTACACCTTC.

The chain joins TRBV30 to TRBJ2-5; perhaps TRBD2 as D (6 bases). CDR3 length: 15 amino acids. V was trimmed by 2 bases and J by 3 bases, leaving 16 bases between them. Per the germline V gene, CDR1 is GTSNPN and CDR2 is SVGIG (reference sequence). CDR3 nucleotides: TGTGCCTGGAGTCACCGGGGACTCGGAGAAGAGACCCAGTACTTC. Encoded protein: CAWSHRGLGEETQYF.

V is TRBV30 and J is TRBJ2-3; D not certain. Germline V gene lookup returns CDR1 GTSNPN and CDR2 SVGIG (reference sequence). The CDR3 has 11 amino acids. Trimming took 2 bases from V and 4 from J, leaving 4 bases between them. The CDR3: CAWSTADTQYF. The DNA of the CDR3 is TGTGCCTGGAGTACGGCAGATACGCAGTATTTT. The variable domain in full, completed from reference TRBV30 and TRBJ2-3, reads SQTIHQWPATLVQPVGSPLSLECTVEGTSNPNLYWYRQAAGRGLQLLFYSVGIGQISSEVPQNLSASRPQDRQFILSSKKLLLSDSGFYLCAWSTADTQYFGPGTRLTVL.

The gene calls are TRBV24-1 and TRBJ2-1, with D unclear. The CDR3 sequence is 18 residues long. Between the trimmed V and J ends, which lost 2 bases and 0 bases, there was a span of 16 bases. In germline, CDR1 is KGHDR, CDR2 SFDVKD. The CDR3 here is CATSDSVFPASSYNEQFF. DNA of the CDR3: TGTGCCACCAGTGATTCCGTTTTTCCCGCGAGCTCCTACAATGAGCAGTTCTTC.

This chain joins TRBV20-1 and TRBJ1-5; D not certain. This CDR3 region has 16 residues. V dropped 0 bases and J dropped 3 bases, with 15 bases sitting between them. The germline CDR1 and CDR2 sequences are DFQATT and SNEGSKA (reference sequence). The CDR3 is CSARDERQTPNQPQHF. DNA of the CDR3: TGCAGTGCTAGAGACGAGCGGCAGACTCCCAATCAGCCCCAGCATTTT.

V and J are TRBV9 and TRBJ1-1; a weak D match, TRBD1 (5 bases). Germline V CDR1 and CDR2: SGDLS, YYNGEE. Trimming left V 4 bases short and J 8 bases short, with 15 bases between. This CDR3 has 13 amino acids. CDR3 sequence (DNA): TGTGCCAGCAGCACTTTAGACAGCCCCGAAGCTTTCTTT. It is translated as CASSTLDSPEAFF.

The chain combines TRBV12-3 or TRBV12-4 with TRBJ1-5; no clear D. There are 12 residues in the CDR3. V lost 3 bases, J lost 6 bases, and 6 bases lay in between. The DNA of the CDR3 is TGTGCCAGCAGTTTTTGGAGTCAGCCCCAGCATTTT. This codes for CASSFWSQPQHF.

The chain is built from TRBV30 and TRBJ2-2; no definite D call. Trimming pared 8 bases from V and 0 bases from J, leaving 13 bases between. The germline gives CDR1 GTSNPN, CDR2 SVGIG (reference sequence). This CDR3 has 14 residues. This CDR3 reads CAHAKVPNTGELFF. The CDR3 DNA sequence: TGTGCCCATGCTAAGGTACCGAACACCGGGGAGCTGTTTTTT.

This clonotype occurred once. This chain joins TRBV5-4 and TRBJ1-2; 8 positions match TRBD1. Germline V gene sequence: CDR1 SGHNT, CDR2 YYREEE (reference sequence). The CDR3 has 15 residues. V shed 4 bases, J shed 4 bases, and the junction held 9 bases outside the gene matches. CDR3 protein: CASSHGQGSGYGYTF. CDR3 sequence (DNA): TGTGCCAGCAGCCACGGACAGGGCAGCGGCTATGGCTACACCTTC. The full variable domain, in which reference TRBV5-4 and TRBJ1-2 provide the parts outside the CDR3, is ETGVTQSPTHLIKTRGQQVTLRCSSQSGHNTVSWYQQALGQGPQFIFQYYREEENGRGNFPPRFSGLQFPNYSSELNVNALELDDSALYLCASSHGQGSGYGYTFGSGTRLTVV.

This rearrangement joins TRBV2 to TRBJ1-5; D remains ambiguous. With 3 bases removed from V and 11 bases from J, the gap between germline ends came to 8 bases. This CDR3 has 11 amino acids. Germline V CDR1 and CDR2: SNHLY, FYNNEI. The DNA for the CDR3 is TGTGCCAGCAGTGATGCGAGTACCCAGCATTTT. This translates into CASSDASTQHF. Drawing the rest from reference TRBV2 and TRBJ1-5, the complete variable domain is EPEVTQTPSHQVTQMGQEVILRCVPISNHLYFYWYRQILGQKVEFLVSFYNNEISEKSEIFDDQFSVERPDGSNFTLKIRSTKLEDSAMYFCASSDASTQHFGDGTRLSIL.

CDR3: CAIKGGLNTEAFF. In DNA form, the CDR3 reads TGTGCCATTAAGGGGGGGTTGAACACTGAAGCTTTCTTT. V usage is TRBV2 and J usage is TRBJ1-1; possible D gene TRBD1, 6 bases. CDR3 length: 13 residues. Trimming removed 10 bases at V and 0 bases at J, with 12 bases between. Germline V CDR1 and CDR2: SNHLY, FYNNEI.

The chain employs TRBV9 and TRBJ1-4; TRBD1 might be the D (5 bases). Trimming took 0 bases from V and 8 from J, leaving 11 bases between them. The germline V gene has CDR1 SGDLS and CDR2 YYNGEE. The length of the CDR3 is 14 residues. CDR3 in amino acids: CASSVGSGGEKLFF. The DNA for the CDR3 is TGTGCCAGCAGCGTAGGGAGCGGGGGGGAAAAACTGTTTTTT.